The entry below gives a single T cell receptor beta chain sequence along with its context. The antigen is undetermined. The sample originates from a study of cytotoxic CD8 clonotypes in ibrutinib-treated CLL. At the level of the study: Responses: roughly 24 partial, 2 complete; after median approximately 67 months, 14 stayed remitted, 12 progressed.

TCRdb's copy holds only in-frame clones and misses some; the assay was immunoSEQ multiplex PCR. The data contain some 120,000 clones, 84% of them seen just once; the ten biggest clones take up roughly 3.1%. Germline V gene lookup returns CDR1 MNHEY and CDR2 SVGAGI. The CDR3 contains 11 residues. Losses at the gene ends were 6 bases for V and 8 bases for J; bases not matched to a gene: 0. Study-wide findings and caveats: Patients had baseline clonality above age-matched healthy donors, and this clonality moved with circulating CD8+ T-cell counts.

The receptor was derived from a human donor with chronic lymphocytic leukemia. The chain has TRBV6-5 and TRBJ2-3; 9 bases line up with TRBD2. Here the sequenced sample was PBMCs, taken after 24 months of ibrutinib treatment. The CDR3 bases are TGTGCCAGCAGGCGGGAGGGTACGCAGTATTTT. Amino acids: CASRREGTQYF.